The clone carrying this TCR beta chain was detected once. Its cognate antigen is unknown. This specimen belongs to a study of siplizumab effects on memory and regulatory T cells. Overall study findings and caveats: Naive T cell populations appeared to exhibit greater diversity than memory cells and appeared to be major alloresponse contributors.

Clones were sequenced by immunoSEQ multiplex PCR, and TCRdb holds only the in-frame ones, with some missing. The data contain about 99,000 clones, about 93% of them singletons. CDR1 SNHLY and CDR2 FYNNEI come from the germline V gene. The germline V and J ends were trimmed by 6 bases and 7 bases, with 15 bases remaining between them. The CDR3 is made up of 14 amino acids. The chain is built from TRBV2 and TRBJ1-4, with D unclear. The TCR sequence derives from a human donor in good health. The source material was Tregs sorted from blood. This CDR3 reads CASRARGSSEKLFF. CDR3 bases: TGTGCCAGCAGGGCACGAGGCTCAAGTGAAAAACTGTTTTTT.